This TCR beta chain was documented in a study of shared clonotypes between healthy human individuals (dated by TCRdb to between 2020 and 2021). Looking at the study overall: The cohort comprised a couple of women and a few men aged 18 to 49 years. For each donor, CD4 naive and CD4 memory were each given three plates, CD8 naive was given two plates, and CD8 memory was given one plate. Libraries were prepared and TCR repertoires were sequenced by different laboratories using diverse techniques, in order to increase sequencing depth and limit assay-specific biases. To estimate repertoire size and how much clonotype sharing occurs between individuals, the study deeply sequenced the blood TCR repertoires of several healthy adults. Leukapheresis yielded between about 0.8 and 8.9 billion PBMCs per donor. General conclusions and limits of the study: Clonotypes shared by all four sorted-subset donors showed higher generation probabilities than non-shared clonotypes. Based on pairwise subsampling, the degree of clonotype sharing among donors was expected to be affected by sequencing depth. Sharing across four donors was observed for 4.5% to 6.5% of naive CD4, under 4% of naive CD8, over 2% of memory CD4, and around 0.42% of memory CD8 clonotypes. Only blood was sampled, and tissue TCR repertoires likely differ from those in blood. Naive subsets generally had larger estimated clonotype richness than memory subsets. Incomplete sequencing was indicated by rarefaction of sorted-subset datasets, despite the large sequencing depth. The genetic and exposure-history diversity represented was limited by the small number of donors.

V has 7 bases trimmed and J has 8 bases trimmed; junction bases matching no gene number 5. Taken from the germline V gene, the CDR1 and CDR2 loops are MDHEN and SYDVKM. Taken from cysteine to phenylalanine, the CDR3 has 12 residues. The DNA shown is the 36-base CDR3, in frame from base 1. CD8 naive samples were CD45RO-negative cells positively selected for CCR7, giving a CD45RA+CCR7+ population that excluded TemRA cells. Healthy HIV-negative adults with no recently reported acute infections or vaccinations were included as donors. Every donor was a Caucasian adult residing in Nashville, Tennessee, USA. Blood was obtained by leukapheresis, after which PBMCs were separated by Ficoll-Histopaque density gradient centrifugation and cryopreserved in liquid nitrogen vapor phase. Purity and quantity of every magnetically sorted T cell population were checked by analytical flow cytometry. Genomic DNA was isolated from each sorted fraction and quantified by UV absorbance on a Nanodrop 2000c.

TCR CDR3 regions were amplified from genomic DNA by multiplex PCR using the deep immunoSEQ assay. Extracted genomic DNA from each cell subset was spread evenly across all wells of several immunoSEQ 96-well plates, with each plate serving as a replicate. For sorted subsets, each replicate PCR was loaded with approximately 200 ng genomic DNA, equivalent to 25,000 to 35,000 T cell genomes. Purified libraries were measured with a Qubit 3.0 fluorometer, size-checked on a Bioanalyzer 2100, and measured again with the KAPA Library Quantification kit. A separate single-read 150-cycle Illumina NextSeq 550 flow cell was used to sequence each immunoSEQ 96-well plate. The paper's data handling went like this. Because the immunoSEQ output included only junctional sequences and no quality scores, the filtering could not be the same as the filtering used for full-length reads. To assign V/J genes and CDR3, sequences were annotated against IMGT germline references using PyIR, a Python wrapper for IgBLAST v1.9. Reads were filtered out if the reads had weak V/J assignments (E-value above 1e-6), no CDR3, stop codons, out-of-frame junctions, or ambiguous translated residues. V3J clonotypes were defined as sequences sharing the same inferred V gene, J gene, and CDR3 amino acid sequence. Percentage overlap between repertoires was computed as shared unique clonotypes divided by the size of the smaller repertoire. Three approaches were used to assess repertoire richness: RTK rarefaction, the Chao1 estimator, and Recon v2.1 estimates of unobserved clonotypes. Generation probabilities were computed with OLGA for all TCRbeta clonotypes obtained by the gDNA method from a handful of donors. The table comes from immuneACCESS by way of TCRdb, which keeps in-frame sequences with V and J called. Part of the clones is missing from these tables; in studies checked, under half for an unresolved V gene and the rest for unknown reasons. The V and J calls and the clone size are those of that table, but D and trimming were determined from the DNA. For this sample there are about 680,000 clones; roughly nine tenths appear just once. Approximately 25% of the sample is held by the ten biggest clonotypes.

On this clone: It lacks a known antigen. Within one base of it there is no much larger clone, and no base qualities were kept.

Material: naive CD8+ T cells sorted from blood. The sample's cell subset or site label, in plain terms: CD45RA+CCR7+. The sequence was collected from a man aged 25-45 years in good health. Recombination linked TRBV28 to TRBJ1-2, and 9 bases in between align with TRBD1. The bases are TGTGCCAGCACTTGGGACAGGGAAGGCTACACCTTC. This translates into CASTWDREGYTF.